This is a list of T cell receptor beta chains from one sample in a study of glioma-infiltrating T cells. A single record per CDR3 protein comes from TCRdb applying MiXCR to the multiplex PCR reads. Here the sample spans tens of thousands of distinct CDR3 sequences, roughly 23% being singletons. Input material: glioma tissue, nonneoplastic brain tissue, or PBMCs (not recorded which). These receptors were obtained from a human donor with low-grade glioma or glioblastoma, undergoing nonglioma brain surgery, or in good health (not recorded which). The CDR3 runs from the conserved cysteine through the conserved F or W. A D gene is named only where the DNA matches it firmly. Size is stated for part of the rows, as once, few or many counts, or as a class when the clone is expanded.

>TRBV5-1|TRBJ1-1|-|many
TGCGCCAGCAGCTTGGTCGGGCAAGCTTTCTTT
CASSLVGQAFF
>TRBV19|TRBJ2-1|-|many
TGTGCCAGTAGTCTCCCCTCCTACAATGAGCAGTTCTTC
CASSLPSYNEQFF
>TRBV20-1|TRBJ2-7|TRBD2|-
TGCAGTGATAGAGATCCGAAACTAGCGGGAGGCGAGCAGTACTTC
CSDRDPKLAGGEQYF
>TRBV29-1|TRBJ1-5|TRBD1|many
TGCAGCGTTGCGGGACAGGGGTTAGGTCAGCCCCAGCATTTT
CSVAGQGLGQPQHF
>TRBV5-1|TRBJ1-1|-|many
TGCGCCAGCAGCTTGGTGCGGGGCCGAGCTGAAGCTTTCTTT
CASSLVRGRAEAFF
>TRBV5-4|TRBJ1-1|TRBD1|many
TGTGCCAGCAGCTTCGGGGACAGGAACACTGAAGCTTTCTTT
CASSFGDRNTEAFF
>TRBV6-1|TRBJ2-7|-|many
TGTGCCAGCAGTCAAAACAGGGACTCCTACGAGCAGTACTTC
CASSQNRDSYEQYF
>TRBV5-4|TRBJ1-2|TRBD1|-
TGTGCCAGCAGCACCCTCCCGGACAGGGTGGAAAACTATGGCTACACCTTC
CASSTLPDRVENYGYTF
>TRBV7-9|TRBJ1-5|-|few
TGTGCCAGCAGCATCCAGGGAAGAGAGCAGCCCCAGCATTTT
CASSIQGREQPQHF
>TRBV10-3|TRBJ2-5|TRBD2|many
TGTGCCATCGGGGGACTAGAGGGGACCCAGTACTTC
CAIGGLEGTQYF
>TRBV10-2|TRBJ1-2|-|many
TGCGCCAGCAGTGACGGGAGGGATGGTGGCTACACCTTC
CASSDGRDGGYTF
>TRBV5-1|TRBJ2-7|-|-
TGCGCCAGCAGCTTGACAGCCAGCCCGTCCTACGAGCAGTACTTC
CASSLTASPSYEQYF
>TRBV12-3/TRBV12-4|TRBJ1-4|-|many
TGTGCCAGCAGAGCAGACGGAAAACTGTTTTTT
CASRADGKLFF
>TRBV4-2|TRBJ2-3|-|many
TGTGCCAGCAGCCCCTCCAATAACGGCGCAGATACGCAGTATTTT
CASSPSNNGADTQYF
>TRBV10-2|TRBJ2-5|TRBD1|many
TGCGCCAGCAGCTCGGGACAGGGGCAAGAGACCCAGTACTTC
CASSSGQGQETQYF
>TRBV10-3|TRBJ1-1|-|many
TGTGCCATCAGTGAAGGTTTGGCGGGCACTGAAGCTTTCTTT
CAISEGLAGTEAFF
>TRBV3-1|TRBJ2-2|-|-
TGTGCCAGCAACCAAGGGGGAGCGGGACAACTGAACACCGGGGAGCTGTTTTTT
CASNQGGAGQLNTGELFF
>TRBV5-1|TRBJ1-6|-|few
TGCGCCAGCAGCTTGGTGGCAGGGGACAATTCACCCCTCCACTTT
CASSLVAGDNSPLHF
>TRBV12-3/TRBV12-4|TRBJ1-3|-|many
TGTGCCAGCAGTTTATTCGCAGGGCCTGGAAACACCATATATTTT
CASSLFAGPGNTIYF
>TRBV6-1|TRBJ2-7|-|many
TGTGCCAGCAGCCACCGGAGGGCTGACGAGCAGTACTTC
CASSHRRADEQYF
>TRBV2|TRBJ2-7|-|-
TGTGCCAGCAGGACCGGTCTTGCCTCCTACGAGCAGTACTTC
CASRTGLASYEQYF
>TRBV6-6|TRBJ1-1|-|many
TGTGCCAGCAGTTACTCGAACCCAGGAGCCAACACTGAAGCTTTCTTT
CASSYSNPGANTEAFF
>TRBV5-1|TRBJ2-3|-|few
TGCGCCAGCACCCCCGACAGGAGCACAGATACGCAGTATTTT
CASTPDRSTDTQYF
>TRBV4-2|TRBJ2-6|TRBD1|-
TGTGCCAGCAGCCAAGTATCGGGACAGTTTAGCTCTGGGGCCAACGTCCTGACTTTC
CASSQVSGQFSSGANVLTF
>TRBV29-1|TRBJ1-2|-|few
TGCAGCGTTGACAGAGAATTTAACTATGGCTACACCTTC
CSVDREFNYGYTF
>TRBV2|TRBJ1-5|TRBD1|many
TGTGCCAGCATCCTAAACTCAGGGGGCAGCGGCAATCAGCCCCAGCATTTT
CASILNSGGSGNQPQHF
>TRBV7-2|TRBJ2-1|-|-
TGTGCCAGCAGCTTAGGGTATTCATCGATTAATGAGCAGTTCTTC
CASSLGYSSINEQFF
>TRBV10-3|TRBJ2-5|-|-
TGTGCCATCAGTGGTCAGGGGGGAGAGACCCAGTACTTC
CAISGQGGETQYF
>TRBV27|TRBJ2-3|TRBD1|-
TGTGCCAGCAGTTTATTTGGGACAGGGGTTAAAAATACGCAGTATTTT
CASSLFGTGVKNTQYF
>TRBV6-1|TRBJ2-7|-|many
TGTGCCAGCTCCTCGCCGGGACAAGGGCACGAGCAGTACTTC
CASSSPGQGHEQYF
>TRBV5-6|TRBJ2-4|-|many
TGTGCCAGCAGCTTTGGTAGCGTCAGAGCCAAAAACATTCAGTACTTC
CASSFGSVRAKNIQYF
>TRBV29-1|TRBJ1-1|-|many
TGCAGCGTTGAGGACAGACCGGGAATGAAGGCTTTCTTT
CSVEDRPGMKAFF
>TRBV19|TRBJ1-5|-|few
TGTGCCAGTAAGAACAATTTGGTTTATAGCAATCAGCCCCAGCATTTT
CASKNNLVYSNQPQHF
>TRBV20-1|TRBJ2-3|TRBD2|many
TGCAGTGCTAGGACTAGCGGGAAAACAGATACGCAGTATTTT
CSARTSGKTDTQYF
>TRBV7-9|TRBJ2-1|TRBD2|many
TGTGCCAGCAGCCCATCCGGGAGGACTTTTACCTACAATGAGCAGTTCTTC
CASSPSGRTFTYNEQFF
>TRBV28|TRBJ1-3|-|once
TGTGCCAGCAGCCCCCCGGGATCCCCTTCTAGAAACACCATATATTTT
CASSPPGSPSRNTIYF
>TRBV29-1|TRBJ1-1|TRBD1|-
TGCAGCGTTTCACCGGGACAGCTGAACACTGAAGCTTTCTTT
CSVSPGQLNTEAFF
>TRBV10-2|TRBJ1-1|TRBD1|few
TGCGCCAGCAGTCCCGGGACAGATGACATGAACACTGAAGCTTTCTTT
CASSPGTDDMNTEAFF
>TRBV7-9|TRBJ2-1|-|-
TGTGCCAGCAGCCCCCATGAAGGACGGACCGGAGAGCAGTTCTTC
CASSPHEGRTGEQFF
>TRBV19|TRBJ1-1|-|many
TGTGCCAGTAGTTCCCCGGACGGTAAGGGCACTGAAGCTTTCTTT
CASSSPDGKGTEAFF
>TRBV6-2/TRBV6-3|TRBJ2-1|TRBD1|-
TGTGCCGTAACCACAGGGGAGCTGCAATCCAATGAGCAGTTCTTC
CAVTTGELQSNEQFF
>TRBV5-6|TRBJ2-7|-|few
TGTGCCAGCAGCTTGACCGGTTCCTACGAGCAGTACTTC
CASSLTGSYEQYF
>TRBV5-4|TRBJ2-4|-|many
TGTGCCAGCAGCTCCCGAAATTTGTCCAAAAACATTCAGTACTTC
CASSSRNLSKNIQYF
>TRBV7-9|TRBJ1-1|-|few
TGTGCCAGCAGCTACACTCAGGGGAACACTGAAGCTTTCTTT
CASSYTQGNTEAFF
>TRBV14|TRBJ2-3|-|many
TGTGCCAGCAGCCAAGACCTTTTGGGGACAGATACGCAGTATTTT
CASSQDLLGTDTQYF
>TRBV12-3/TRBV12-4|TRBJ2-7|-|-
-
CASSFYICSASRGSSYEQYF
>TRBV20-1|TRBJ2-3|-|many
TGCAGTGCTGGACAAGGAGATACGCAGTATTTT
CSAGQGDTQYF
>TRBV2|TRBJ2-5|TRBD1|many
TGTGCCACAGATCTGACAGGGAAGGAGACCCAGTACTTC
CATDLTGKETQYF
>TRBV11-2|TRBJ2-3|TRBD2|many
TGTGCCAGCAGCCGCGGGGGGCTCCTCACAGATACGCAGTATTTT
CASSRGGLLTDTQYF
>TRBV29-1|TRBJ2-3|-|many
TGCAGCGTGTCGTACACACGGATGGCAGATACGCAGTATTTT
CSVSYTRMADTQYF
>TRBV7-2|TRBJ2-7|TRBD2|many
TGTGCCAGCAGCTTAGGGACTAGCAACTTCGAGCAGTACTTC
CASSLGTSNFEQYF
>TRBV11-1|TRBJ2-1|-|-
TGTGCCAGCAGCTTAGCGGTGGAATCGAGATACAATGAGCAGTTCTTC
CASSLAVESRYNEQFF
>TRBV5-1|TRBJ2-1|-|many
TGCGCCAGCAGCCCGGCTACGGACTCCTACAATGAGCAGTTCTTC
CASSPATDSYNEQFF
>TRBV7-8|TRBJ2-3|TRBD1|few
TGTGCCAGCGGGATAGGACAGGGGAGTTTCACAGATACGCAGTATTTT
CASGIGQGSFTDTQYF